The next 13 T cell receptor beta chains were all read from a single sample in a study of blood T cell repertoires in COVID-19 (dated by TCRdb to the early 2020s). Library method: the immunoSEQ multiplex PCR assay. The source is immuneACCESS, and TCRdb retained only in-frame sequences with V and J called. Part of the clones is not carried over; for the studies checked, unresolved V genes explain less than half of this, and the remainder is unexplained. The sample has 200,000 or so clones on record, around four fifths of them singletons. The ten largest clones add up to 4% to 6% of the sample. The material sequenced was peripheral blood. Every receptor here comes from a woman between 70 and 85 years old with active or convalescent COVID-19.

This chain uses TRBV4-1 with TRBJ1-1; perhaps TRBD1 as D (5 bases). Germline-derived CDR1 and CDR2 are MGHRA and YSYEKL. The CDR3 extends over 13 amino acids. With 4 bases removed from V and 7 bases from J, the gap between germline ends came to 13 bases. CDR3 in DNA: TGCGCCAGCAGCCCGGTAGTACAGGATGAAGCTTTCTTT. It translates to CASSPVVQDEAFF.

This clone was recorded only once. The rearrangement links TRBV6-2 or TRBV6-3 to TRBJ2-7; 10 nucleotides line up with TRBD1. V lost 2 bases, J lost 0 bases, and 7 bases stayed unmatched. The CDR3 extends over 17 amino acids. Germline CDR1 MNHEY, CDR2 SVGEGT. The CDR3 DNA sequence: TGTGCCAGCAGTTACGCCGGACAGGGGGTCGGCTCCTACGAGCAGTACTTC. Translation gives CASSYAGQGVGSYEQYF.

The chain recombines TRBV2 with TRBJ2-3; 7 bases align to TRBD1. There are 15 residues in the CDR3. CDR1 is SNHLY, CDR2 FYNNEI, per germline. Germline trimming cut 5 bases from V and 2 bases from J; bases unmatched to any gene: 7. CDR3 protein: CASSQQGLDTDTQYF. DNA of the CDR3: TGTGCCAGCAGTCAACAGGGGCTAGACACAGATACGCAGTATTTT.

V and J are TRBV5-1 and TRBJ1-6; 10 nucleotides match TRBD1. This CDR3 is built from 14 residues. Trimming took 4 bases from V and 10 from J; bases not matched to a gene: 5. Per germline, CDR1 SGHRS and CDR2 YFSETQ. DNA for the CDR3: TGCGCCAGCAGCCCGGGGACAGGGGACTCACCCCTCCACTTT. This gives the protein CASSPGTGDSPLHF.

The gene calls are TRBV9 and TRBJ2-1, with TRBD2 identical over 7 bases. The CDR3 runs 15 residues. Per germline, CDR1 SGDLS and CDR2 YYNGEE. With V trimmed by 4 bases and J by 5 bases, 9 bases remained unmatched. The CDR3 coding sequence is TGTGCCAGCAGCACTACAGCGGGGACCGACAATGAGCAGTTCTTC. Translated: CASSTTAGTDNEQFF.

This rearrangement joins TRBV4-1 to TRBJ2-3; D perhaps matches TRBD1 (6 bases). CDR1 MGHRA and CDR2 YSYEKL come from the germline V gene. The CDR3 has 17 amino acids. The V gene lost 3 bases and the J gene lost 6 bases, with 22 bases spanning the gap. The CDR3 loop is CASSHTPGQIGLDTQYF. The CDR3 DNA is TGCGCCAGCAGCCATACTCCGGGACAAATAGGTCTGGATACGCAGTATTTT.

The chain has TRBV29-1 and TRBJ2-7, with 11 nucleotides matching TRBD2. The germline CDR1 and CDR2 sequences are SQVTM and ANQGSEA. V lost 1 base, J lost 1 base, and 6 bases stayed unmatched. The CDR3 is made up of 16 amino acids. The CDR3 coding sequence is TGCAGCGTTGAAGCCCCCCGGACTAGCGGGTCCTACGAGCAGTACTTC. This codes for CSVEAPRTSGSYEQYF.

The chain has TRBV6-5 and TRBJ2-1; maybe TRBD2 (6 bases). V was pared by 2 bases and J by 6 bases, with 14 bases between. Germline assignment: CDR1 MNHEY and CDR2 SVGAGI. This CDR3 has 15 amino acids. The CDR3 region has the DNA TGTGCCAGCAGTTACGGCGGGACGGCCATCAATGAGCAGTTCTTC. It encodes CASSYGGTAINEQFF.

This clone showed up just once. The V and J genes are TRBV18 and TRBJ1-1; D ambiguous. This CDR3 contains 15 residues. CDR1 and CDR2 from the germline V gene are KGHSH and LQKENI. Trimming stripped 6 bases from V and 3 bases from J, with 17 bases between. CDR3 DNA sequence: TGTGCCAGCTCCTTCGGAGGCCTTGGGGACACTGAAGCTTTCTTT. It encodes CASSFGGLGDTEAFF. The whole variable domain, remainder taken from reference TRBV18 and TRBJ1-1, is NAGVMQNPRHLVRRRGQEARLRCSPMKGHSHVYWYRQLPEEGLKFMVYLQKENIIDESGMPKERFSAEFPKEGPSILRIQQVVRGDSAAYFCASSFGGLGDTEAFFGQGTRLTVV.

The chain joins TRBV9 to TRBJ2-3; 7 positions agree with TRBD2. This CDR3 spans 20 amino acids. The trim removed 6 bases at V and 5 bases at J, leaving 27 bases unmatched. CDR1 SGDLS and CDR2 YYNGEE come from the germline V gene. CDR3 nucleotide sequence: TGTGCCAGCACAGACAACGACCAAATGCACGGCGGGAGTTGGGGAGATACGCAGTATTTT. Protein: CASTDNDQMHGGSWGDTQYF.

CDR3 nucleotides: TGTGCCAGCAGAAACACGGGACAGTATTACAATGAGCAGTTCTTC. It codes for CASRNTGQYYNEQFF. V and J are TRBV2 and TRBJ2-1; 7 bases are shared with TRBD1. Losses at the gene ends were 6 bases for V and 4 bases for J; bases not matched to a gene: 9. Germline V lookup: CDR1 SNHLY, CDR2 FYNNEI. This CDR3 region has 15 residues. The whole variable domain, filled in from reference TRBV2 and TRBJ2-1, reads EPEVTQTPSHQVTQMGQEVILRCVPISNHLYFYWYRQILGQKVEFLVSFYNNEISEKSEIFDDQFSVERPDGSNFTLKIRSTKLEDSAMYFCASRNTGQYYNEQFFGPGTRLTVL.

The chain links TRBV3-1 (or the pseudogene TRBV3-2) to TRBJ1-2; unclear D gene. In germline, CDR1 is LGHDT, CDR2 YNNKEL (reference sequence). V was shortened by 1 base and J by 4 bases, with 10 bases between the two germline ends. The CDR3 totals 14 residues. The CDR3 here is CASSQVSQAYGYTF. The CDR3 coding sequence is TGTGCCAGCAGCCAAGTGAGCCAGGCCTATGGCTACACCTTC.

The chain combines TRBV6-4 with TRBJ2-7; D may be TRBD1 (5 bases). Germline values: CDR1 MRHNA, CDR2 SNTAGT. Trimming removed 10 bases at V and 2 bases at J, with 24 bases between. The CDR3 length is 16 residues. CDR3 DNA sequence: TGTGCCATCCTCCCATTCACGGAACAGGCAACCTACGAGCAGTACTTC. Translating gives CAILPFTEQATYEQYF.